This T cell receptor beta chain was retrieved from a study of response to subunit inactivated influenza vaccine. Study results and limitations: T cells newly recruited by each seasonal influenza vaccination are few, the authors suggested.

The CDR3 has 16 residues. The V end was cut by 5 bases, the J end by 2 bases, with 17 bases between. This clonotype has just a few counts. Its antigen is as yet unknown. TCRdb reprocessed the RT-PCR reads with MiXCR, giving one entry per CDR3 protein. The data hold 450,000 to 600,000 distinct CDR3 sequences, with approximately 7.8% observed a single time. The receptor was isolated from a man aged 45 to 75 who received an inactivated influenza vaccine. The material sequenced was PBMCs from blood, taken approximately 25 months after vaccination. The V and J genes are TRBV12-3 or TRBV12-4 and TRBJ2-3; D possibly corresponds to TRBD1 (6 bases). The CDR3 region is CASSQNIGTTTDTQYF. As DNA, the CDR3 is TGTGCCAGCAGTCAGAATATCGGGACAACCACAGATACGCAGTATTTT.